The 24 T cell receptor beta chains below come from one sample, sequenced in a study of naive and memory T cell subsets. Ligated cDNA underwent four rounds of PCR with nested alpha and beta constant region primers and SP2. Using its own MiXCR run on the 5' RACE reads, TCRdb lists one record per CDR3 protein. The profile shows roughly 48,000 distinct CDR3 sequences, 4.7% of them singletons. A UMI-containing oligonucleotide was joined by 3' ligation to the TCR cDNA template. These receptors were taken from a female donor in good health.

Ten or more counts support this clonotype. The gene calls are TRBV5-1 and TRBJ2-3, with D unclear. The CDR3 is made up of 14 amino acids. With 0 bases removed from V and 4 bases from J, the gap between germline ends came to 9 bases. The germline CDR1 and CDR2 sequences are SGHRS and YFSETQ. In DNA, the CDR3 is TGCGCCAGCAGCTTGGGACGGGTTTCAGATACGCAGTATTTT. Translating it yields CASSLGRVSDTQYF.

This clonotype has a count of ten or more. J is TRBJ2-1 and V is TRBV5-1; no firm D call. There are 13 residues in the CDR3. Trimming cost V 4 bases and J 5 bases, with 10 bases left between them. The germline gives CDR1 SGHRS, CDR2 YFSETQ. The CDR3 loop reads CASSPLPDNEQFF. The CDR3 DNA reads TGCGCCAGCAGCCCCTTACCCGACAATGAGCAGTTCTTC.

This clonotype was seen at least ten times. The rearrangement uses TRBV10-3 and TRBJ2-3; no firm D call. Per germline, CDR1 ENHRY and CDR2 SYGVKD. Trimming shortened V by 4 bases and J by 7 bases, and 12 bases separated the two germline ends. The CDR3 has 13 amino acids. In nucleotides, the CDR3 is TGTGCCATCAGTGCAGTGTTGGGATATACGCAGTATTTT. It is translated as CAISAVLGYTQYF.

This clonotype showed up many times. This chain connects TRBV6-5 to TRBJ1-2; D is unresolved. The CDR3 length is 15 residues. Germline V CDR1 and CDR2: MNHEY, SVGAGI. V was shortened by 5 bases and J by 0 bases, with 13 bases between the two germline ends. DNA of the CDR3: TGTGCCAGCAGTATGAGACGTAAACCTAACTATGGCTACACCTTC. Amino acid sequence: CASSMRRKPNYGYTF.

This clonotype was counted ten times or more. The chain employs TRBV29-1 and TRBJ2-1; D gene uncertain. This CDR3 region has 15 residues. The V and J ends lost 6 bases and 2 bases respectively, with 17 bases between them. CDR1 is SQVTM, CDR2 ANQGSEA, per germline. The CDR3 loop reads CSVPVWNLAYNEQFF. CDR3 sequence (DNA): TGCAGCGTCCCTGTTTGGAACCTGGCCTACAATGAGCAGTTCTTC.

Many counts were recorded for this clonotype. The chain has TRBV7-2 and TRBJ2-3, with D tentatively TRBD2 (6 bases). The V end was cut by 1 base, the J end by 4 bases, with 12 bases between. The CDR3 has 15 amino acids. Germline values: CDR1 SGHTA, CDR2 FQGNSA. This chain's CDR3 is CASSLVPGAPDTQYF. In DNA, the CDR3 is TGTGCCAGCAGCTTAGTTCCGGGAGCCCCAGATACGCAGTATTTT.

This clonotype was found many times. The chain uses TRBV14 and TRBJ2-1; 8 bases fit TRBD2. CDR3 length equals 17 residues. Germline CDR1 reads SGHDN; CDR2 reads FVKESK. The trim removed 1 base at V and 1 base at J, leaving 6 bases unmatched. The CDR3 nucleotides read TGTGCCAGCAGCCAAGTCGGAGCGGGAGTTTCCTACAATGAGCAGTTCTTC. Translating gives CASSQVGAGVSYNEQFF.

Many counts were recorded for this clonotype. The J gene is TRBJ2-1, the V gene TRBV12-3 or TRBV12-4, with 10 nucleotides matching TRBD2. This CDR3 comprises 19 residues. The V and J ends lost 3 bases and 6 bases, in that order; junction bases with no gene match: 17. The CDR3 is CASSFLKSLVAGGPNEQFF. In nucleotides, the CDR3 is TGTGCCAGCAGTTTTCTGAAGAGCCTTGTAGCGGGAGGACCCAATGAGCAGTTCTTC.

As regards this clonotype: A clone one base away is much larger, so this may be a read error. This sequence joins TRBV7-2 and TRBJ1-2; TRBD1 might be the D (6 bases). The length of the CDR3 is 13 residues. Germline V gene lookup returns CDR1 SGHTA and CDR2 FQGNSA. CDR3 loop: CASSPTDSNGYAF. DNA of the CDR3: TGTGCCAGCAGCCCTACGGACAGTAACGGCTACGCCTTC.

V gene TRBV7-9 combines with J gene TRBJ2-1; TRBD1 or TRBD2 may be the D gene (7 bases each). Germline V gene lookup returns CDR1 SEHNR and CDR2 FQNEAQ (reference sequence). The CDR3 extends over 16 amino acids. The germline V and J ends were trimmed by 4 bases and 7 bases, with 20 bases remaining between them. CDR3 in DNA: TGTGCCAGCAGCTCCCTGGGGGGAGGGGGCACAAATGAGCAGTTCTTC. Encoded protein: CASSSLGGGGTNEQFF.

This clonotype was seen at least ten times. This chain uses TRBV12-3 or TRBV12-4 with TRBJ2-3; 11 bases line up with TRBD2. This CDR3 comprises 17 residues. The junction had 7 bases not matched to a gene; V was cut back by 3 bases and J by 2 bases. CDR3 sequence reads: CASSLTGLADLTDTQYF. Here the CDR3 DNA reads TGTGCCAGCAGTTTGACGGGACTAGCGGACCTCACAGATACGCAGTATTTT.

This clonotype was seen ten or more times. CDR3 amino acids: CSAPFGLALEQFF. The CDR3, as DNA: TGCAGTGCTCCATTCGGACTAGCTTTGGAGCAGTTCTTC. V usage is TRBV20-1 and J usage is TRBJ2-1; TRBD2 matches 8 bases. V lost 5 bases and J lost 10; bases outside the gene matches: 10. Germline loops: CDR1 DFQATT, CDR2 SNEGSKA (reference sequence). This CDR3 is 13 amino acids long.

In this sample, this clonotype turned up many times. The CDR3 DNA follows: TGCAGTGCTAGTCAGAGGCGGTGGTGGCCAGATACGCAGTATTTT. It yields the protein CSASQRRWWPDTQYF. The J gene is TRBJ2-3, the V gene TRBV20-1; D unclear. Germline V CDR1 and CDR2: DFQATT, SNEGSKA (reference sequence). The V gene lost 3 bases and the J gene lost 4 bases, with 17 bases spanning the gap. The CDR3 totals 15 residues.

In its sample, this clonotype was seen many times. The chain couples TRBV14 to TRBJ2-3; no firm D call. This CDR3 is 15 amino acids long. Germline values: CDR1 SGHDN, CDR2 FVKESK. V was trimmed by 4 bases and J by 1 base, leaving 12 bases between them. CDR3 nucleotide sequence: TGTGCCAGCAGCCGACACCCCTTTGGCACAGATACGCAGTATTTT. This codes for CASSRHPFGTDTQYF.

This clonotype was seen ten or more times. The chain has TRBV6-5 and TRBJ1-4, with 10 bases matching TRBD1. Germline V gene data show CDR1 as MNHEY and CDR2 as SVGAGI. Trimming cost V 4 bases and J 7 bases; bases outside gene matches: 3. The CDR3 is 14 residues long. In DNA form, the CDR3 reads TGTGCCAGCAGTTCCGACAGGGGGCCTGAAAAACTGTTTTTT. It yields the protein CASSSDRGPEKLFF.

This clonotype appeared many times. The genes are TRBV6-1 and TRBJ2-7; 10 bases match TRBD1. The CDR3 totals 15 residues. Germline V gene data show CDR1 as MNHNS and CDR2 as SASEGT. Unmatched junction bases numbered 7, after V lost 6 bases and J lost 2 bases. CDR3 sequence (DNA): TGTGCCAGCAGGGCCGGACAGGGGGGTACCTACGAGCAGTACTTC. Translation gives CASRAGQGGTYEQYF.

This clonotype was seen at least ten times. The chain employs TRBV7-2 and TRBJ2-1, with 10 bases fitting TRBD2. The ends lost 4 bases at V and 6 bases at J; junction bases unmatched: 9. Germline CDR1 and CDR2: SGHTA and FQGNSA. The CDR3 loop spans 16 amino acids. DNA of the CDR3: TGTGCCAGCAGCTCAGCCCAGGCTAGCGGGAGCAATGAGCAGTTCTTC. Amino acids: CASSSAQASGSNEQFF.

This clonotype has ten or more counts. CDR3 DNA: TGCAGCGCTAACCTAGTTAACTCCTACGAGCAGTACTTC. Protein sequence: CSANLVNSYEQYF. This sequence joins TRBV29-1 and TRBJ2-7; D call uncertain. The V gene's germline CDR1 is SQVTM and CDR2 ANQGSEA. Between the trimmed V and J ends, which lost 7 bases and 0 bases, there was a span of 13 bases. This CDR3 has 13 amino acids.

The sample holds many counts of this clonotype. This rearrangement joins TRBV25-1 to TRBJ1-2; tentative D call: TRBD1 (5 bases). The CDR3 runs to 10 residues. Trimming cost V 11 bases and J 4 bases, with 8 bases left between them. The germline CDR1 and CDR2 sequences are MGHDK and SYGVNS. The CDR3 sequence is CAAGGYGYTF. The CDR3, as DNA: TGTGCCGCGGGGGGCTATGGCTACACCTTC.

This clonotype was seen more than once but under ten times. This rearrangement joins TRBV28 to TRBJ2-3; no clear D gene. The CDR3 runs 14 residues. In germline, CDR1 is MDHEN, CDR2 SYDVKM. V lost 4 bases and J 1 base, leaving 9 bases between the germline ends. The CDR3 nucleotides are TGTGCCAGCAGTTATGGCGGCCGCACAGATACGCAGTATTTT. This gives the protein CASSYGGRTDTQYF.

The chain couples TRBV6-6 to TRBJ2-1; 7 bases match TRBD2. J was trimmed by 0 bases and V by 5 bases; bases with no gene match: 10. Germline V lookup: CDR1 MNHNY, CDR2 SVGAGI (reference sequence). The CDR3 is 17 amino acids. The CDR3 sequence is CASSPRSSGPSYNEQFF. The CDR3 coding sequence is TGTGCCAGCAGTCCGCGATCTAGCGGACCCTCCTACAATGAGCAGTTCTTC.

This clonotype was counted at least ten times. This chain uses TRBV5-1 with TRBJ2-3; the D gene is possibly TRBD2 (6 bases). Germline V gene lookup returns CDR1 SGHRS and CDR2 YFSETQ. This CDR3 region has 17 residues. Deletions cut 1 base from V and 0 bases from J, with 15 bases between. The DNA of the CDR3 is TGCGCCAGCAGCTTGTTCGCGAGCGCGGGAAGCACAGATACGCAGTATTTT. This translates into CASSLFASAGSTDTQYF.

This clonotype was detected a few times. The chain employs TRBV13 and TRBJ2-1, with TRBD2 matching 7 bases. Per the germline V gene, CDR1 is PRHDT and CDR2 is FYEKMQ (reference sequence). The CDR3 consists of 16 residues. Trimming removed 4 bases from V and 1 base from J; junction bases left unmatched: 7. As DNA, the CDR3 is TGTGCCAGCAGCTCCCCTGTTAGCGGGTCCTACAATGAGCAGTTCTTC. It translates to CASSSPVSGSYNEQFF.

This clonotype was recorded at least ten times. V and J are TRBV9 and TRBJ2-3; tentatively, D is TRBD2 (5 bases). Germline V gives CDR1 SGDLS, CDR2 YYNGEE. The CDR3 is 16 amino acids. The V end was cut by 4 bases, the J end by 0 bases, with 15 bases between. CDR3 in DNA: TGTGCCAGCAGCCCCCGGGGTGGAGGTAGCACAGATACGCAGTATTTT. Protein product: CASSPRGGGSTDTQYF.